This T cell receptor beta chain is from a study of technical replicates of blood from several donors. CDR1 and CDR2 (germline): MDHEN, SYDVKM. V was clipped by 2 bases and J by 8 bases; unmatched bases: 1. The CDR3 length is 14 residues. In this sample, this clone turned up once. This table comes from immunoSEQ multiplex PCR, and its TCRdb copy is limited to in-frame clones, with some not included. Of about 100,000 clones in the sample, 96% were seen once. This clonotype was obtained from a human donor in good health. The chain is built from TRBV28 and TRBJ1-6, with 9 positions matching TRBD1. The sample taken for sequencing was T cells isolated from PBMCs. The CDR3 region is CASSLGTGYSPLHF. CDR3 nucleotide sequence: TGTGCCAGCAGTTTAGGGACAGGGTATTCACCCCTCCACTTT.